Reported below is one T cell receptor beta chain. There is no known antigen for this receptor. The input lacks base qualities; no much larger clone sits a single base away. The immunoSEQ Assay, a bias-controlled multiplex PCR, was used to amplify TCRbeta CDR3 regions from genomic DNA. On the study's bioinformatics: Within the assay, amplification of reference gene primers was used to estimate how many nucleated cells each sample contained. Sequence reads were collapsed and filtered to measure the absolute abundance of every unique TCRbeta CDR3 rearrangement. For each sample, productive Simpson clonality was calculated by taking the square root of Simpson's diversity index across productive rearrangements. TCRdb retrieved this table from immuneACCESS and kept in-frame rearrangements only. Not all clones are present; in checked studies, unresolved V genes account for under half, and no reason is known for the remainder. From that table come the V and J calls and clone size; the DNA was used to work out D and trimming. The table for this sample lists 150,000 to 200,000 clones; over 75% of them were counted only once. Of the sample, around 10% is held by the ten largest clones.

This entry belongs to a study of blood T cell repertoires in COVID-19 (dated by TCRdb to between 2020 and 2021). Background for the entire study: Samples from collaborators originated in the United States, Italy and Spain and spanned both the acute and convalescent phases of COVID-19. The repertoires were released in a freely available public database intended as a resource for research on the immune response to SARS-CoV-2. The material from the prospective study consisted of cDNA or gDNA derived from T cells, B-cell-depleted T cells, or PBMCs. The samples were drawn from two sources: the first 160 participants of the ongoing ImmuneRACE study, and 1,000 to 1,500 subjects contributed by 6 global collaborators. Where available, HLA class I and class II types were taken from metadata supplied by the sample provider and were not determined by assay-based typing. The sample metadata nearly always contained a de-identified subject ID, COVID-19 status, age in years and sex. The dataset comprised deeply sampled blood TCRbeta repertoires from subjects exposed to, actively infected with, or recovered from COVID-19. Beyond this particular receptor, the publication reports: Clinical and demographic metadata were provided uncurated, with the amount varying by source and participant.

CDR1 and CDR2 are drawn from the germline V gene: SGHRS, YFSETQ. For this chain, trimming is 4 bases at the V end and 1 base at the J end, and the number of junction bases without a gene match is 2. The CDR3 runs 15 residues from the cysteine to the phenylalanine. Only the CDR3 DNA is retained, 45 bases long and in frame from the first base. Collaborating institutions collected whole blood in K2EDTA tubes following their own protocols. For TCRbeta analysis, collaborators shipped samples as frozen whole blood, isolated PBMCs, or DNA extracted from either of those sample types. The chain uses TRBV5-1 and TRBJ2-1, with 10 bases matching TRBD2. The sample taken for sequencing was peripheral blood. This TCR was recovered from a man aged 60 to 75 with active or convalescent COVID-19. The CDR3: CASSLLAGSYNEQFF. At the DNA level, the sequence is TGCGCCAGCAGCCTACTAGCGGGGTCCTACAATGAGCAGTTCTTC.